These T cell receptor beta chains were read from a single sample in a study of CD8+ T cells in alopecia areata. The method was immunoSEQ multiplex PCR; TCRdb's version includes in-frame clones alone and lacks a portion of them. The sample records approximately 180,000 clones, 64% being singletons. The specimen was CD4+ T cells sorted from blood, collected at week 49, from a patient treated with tofacitinib. These receptor sequences come from a human donor with alopecia areata. The CDR3 runs from the conserved cysteine through the conserved F or W. Fields, in order: clone size, J gene, D gene, V gene, CDR3 DNA, CDR3 protein. D genes are given only for firm matches. Clone size is stated in some rows and not others, as once, few, many or a class when expanded.

>NA|TRBJ2-3|TRBD2|TRBV10-3
TGTGCTACCGCTCCAGCGGGGAGCGATACGCAGTATTTT
CATAPAGSDTQYF
>NA|TRBJ2-3|NA|TRBV29-1
TGCAGCGTTGATCTCAGTACCACGCAGTATTTT
CSVDLSTTQYF
>NA|TRBJ1-2|TRBD1|TRBV29-1
TGCAGCGCTACTACAGGGGCAGGTGGCTACACCTTC
CSATTGAGGYTF
>NA|TRBJ2-2|TRBD1|TRBV30
TGTGCCTGGGACCTACAGGGGCGGAACACCGGGGAGCTGTTTTTT
CAWDLQGRNTGELFF
>NA|TRBJ1-4|NA|TRBV9
TGTGCCAGCAGCGTAGGAGTGGGGACAACTAATGAAAAACTGTTTTTT
CASSVGVGTTNEKLFF
>NA|TRBJ1-5|TRBD1|TRBV30
TGTGCCTGGAGTGTAGGGACAGGGCCTTTTCAGCCCCAGCATTTT
CAWSVGTGPFQPQHF
>NA|TRBJ2-3|NA|TRBV29-1
TGCAGCGTTTTGGACGGAACAGATACGCAGTATTTT
CSVLDGTDTQYF
>NA|TRBJ2-1|TRBD2|TRBV4-3
TGCGCCAGCAGCCAAGACGGGACTACCAACGCTGAGCAGTTCTTC
CASSQDGTTNAEQFF
>few|TRBJ1-2|TRBD1|TRBV11-2
TGTGCCAGCAGCTTAGCACAGGGGGCAGAGGGCTACACCTTC
CASSLAQGAEGYTF
>NA|TRBJ2-5|TRBD2|TRBV30
TGTGCCTGGAGTGTACTAGCGGGGGCCCAAGAGACCCAGTACTTC
CAWSVLAGAQETQYF
>NA|TRBJ2-5|NA|TRBV4-3
TGCGCCAGCAGCCAAGATGCAGGGGCAGAGACCCAGTACTTC
CASSQDAGAETQYF
>NA|TRBJ2-1|TRBD2|TRBV15
TGTGCCACCAGCAGATCCCCCGCTAGCGGGGGGGGCGATGAGCAGTTCTTC
CATSRSPASGGGDEQFF
>NA|TRBJ2-2|NA|TRBV9
TGTGCCAGCAGCGTAGAGTACGGGGAGCTGTTTTTT
CASSVEYGELFF
>few|TRBJ2-5|NA|TRBV7-6
TGTGCCAGCAGCTCACAGGGCACGGAGACCCAGTACTTC
CASSSQGTETQYF
>NA|TRBJ2-6|NA|TRBV29-1
TGCAGCGTACTAAAGGGGGCCAACGTCCTGACTTTC
CSVLKGANVLTF
>few|TRBJ1-6|NA|TRBV4-3
TGCGCCAGCAGCCAAGAGGCCTTCGTGGGGGCAGGCTCACCCCTCCACTTT
CASSQEAFVGAGSPLHF
>NA|TRBJ2-7|TRBD1|TRBV19
TGTGCCAGTACTTCGACAGGGACCTACGAGCAGTACTTC
CASTSTGTYEQYF
>NA|TRBJ2-7|NA|TRBV29-1
TGCAGCGTTGAAGAGGGGGATGTGTACTTC
CSVEEGDVYF
>NA|TRBJ2-2|NA|TRBV9
TGTGCTAGTAGTAGTTTAAACACCGGGGAGCTGTTTTTT
CASSSLNTGELFF
>few|TRBJ1-2|TRBD1|TRBV18
TGTGCCAGCTCCGAGGGACAGGCTAAAGGTGGCTACACCTTC
CASSEGQAKGGYTF
>few|TRBJ2-2|NA|TRBV14
TGTGCCAGCAGCTTATTGACCGGGGAGCTGTTTTTT
CASSLLTGELFF
>once|TRBJ2-7|TRBD1|TRBV4-1
TGCGCCAGCAGCCGCGAACAGGGGTCCTACTCCTACGAGCAGTACTTC
CASSREQGSYSYEQYF
>once|TRBJ1-1|NA|TRBV29-1
TGCAGCGTTGTTCGGGTGCAAACTGAAGCTTTCTTT
CSVVRVQTEAFF
>NA|TRBJ2-7|TRBD2|TRBV19
TGTGCCAGTAGTCCGAAGACTAGCGGGGGGATGACCTACGAGCAGTACTTC
CASSPKTSGGMTYEQYF
>NA|TRBJ1-1|NA|TRBV2
TGTGCCAGCAGTGTTAAAAGGAACACTGAAGCTTTCTTT
CASSVKRNTEAFF
>NA|TRBJ2-5|NA|TRBV23-1
TGCGCCAGCAGTCAGGGGACTCCTTGGAGAGAGACCCAGTACTTC
CASSQGTPWRETQYF
>NA|TRBJ2-3|NA|TRBV4-3
TGCGCCAGCAGCCAAGTAGGTGGAGACACAGATACGCAGTATTTT
CASSQVGGDTDTQYF
>few|TRBJ2-1|NA|TRBV5-6
TGTGCCAGCAGCATAGACAAGAATGAGCAGTTCTTC
CASSIDKNEQFF
>NA|TRBJ2-3|TRBD2|TRBV5-1
TGCGCCAGCAGCACGGGACTAGCGGCCACAGATACGCAGTATTTT
CASSTGLAATDTQYF
>NA|TRBJ1-2|NA|TRBV2
TGTGCCAGCAGTGAATGGACATCCAGGGCTAACTATGGCTACACCTTC
CASSEWTSRANYGYTF
>few|TRBJ1-3|NA|TRBV7-8
TGTGCCAGCAGCCGTGACAGGAACACCATATATTTT
CASSRDRNTIYF
>few|TRBJ1-1|NA|TRBV19
TGTGCCAGTAGTATACGGGGAACTGAAGCTTTCTTT
CASSIRGTEAFF
>few|TRBJ1-4|NA|TRBV18
TGTGCCAGCTCACCCGACCGAAACGGAGAAAAACTGTTTTTT
CASSPDRNGEKLFF
>NA|TRBJ1-1|TRBD1|TRBV7-9
TGTGCCAGCAACCGACAGGGGGCTGAAGCTTTCTTT
CASNRQGAEAFF
>few|TRBJ1-1|TRBD1|TRBV30
TGTGCCTGGAGTCTGGGGACAGGGGTTGGGAACACTGAAGCTTTCTTT
CAWSLGTGVGNTEAFF
>NA|TRBJ1-2|TRBD1|TRBV29-1
TGCAGCGGACAGGGGGTTAACTATGGCTACACCTTC
CSGQGVNYGYTF
>NA|TRBJ1-1|NA|TRBV30
TGTGCCTGGAGCGGAGCGGGCCTTGAAGCTTTCTTT
CAWSGAGLEAFF
>few|TRBJ2-5|NA|TRBV11-2
TGTGCCAGCAGTTACGGGGCTCAAGAGACCCAGTACTTC
CASSYGAQETQYF
>NA|TRBJ1-6|NA|TRBV25-1
TGTGCCAGCTCCAGTTCGGGCAATTCACCCCTCCACTTT
CASSSSGNSPLHF
>NA|TRBJ2-5|NA|TRBV29-1
TGCAGCGTCTACAGTGCTCAAGGGGCCCAGTACTTC
CSVYSAQGAQYF
>few|TRBJ2-3|TRBD2|TRBV5-1
TGCGCCAGCAGCTCTGCGGGGGATCGCACAGATACGCAGTATTTT
CASSSAGDRTDTQYF
>NA|TRBJ2-5|NA|TRBV7-9
TGTGCCAGCAGCTTAGGCGGAGAAGAGACCCAGTACTTC
CASSLGGEETQYF
>once|TRBJ1-5|NA|TRBV29-1
TGCAGCGCCGAGGTGAATAGCAATCAGCCCCAGCATTTT
CSAEVNSNQPQHF
>NA|TRBJ2-5|NA|TRBV18
TGTGCCAGCTCACCACCGGTCCAGGGGCAGACCCAGTACTTC
CASSPPVQGQTQYF
>NA|TRBJ1-1|NA|TRBV30
TGTGCCTGGAGCCTACTGAGGAACACTGAAGCTTTCTTT
CAWSLLRNTEAFF
>NA|TRBJ1-4|NA|TRBV21-1
TGTGCCAGCAGCCCCGGATTCGGCTTGACTTGTTCTTTT
CASSPGFGLTCSF
>NA|TRBJ2-3|TRBD1|TRBV30
TGTGCCTGGAGTCCCCGGGACAGGGCGGCAGATACGCAGTATTTT
CAWSPRDRAADTQYF
>NA|TRBJ2-5|TRBD1|TRBV7-2
TGTGCCAGCAGCTTGAGACCGGGACAGCTGAGACAAGAGACCCAGTACTTC
CASSLRPGQLRQETQYF
>NA|TRBJ1-5|NA|TRBV7-2
TGTGCCAGCAGCCACTTGGACCGGAATCAGCCCCAGCATTTT
CASSHLDRNQPQHF
>NA|TRBJ1-1|TRBD1|TRBV29-1
TGCAGCGTTGAGGGACAGGGGAACACTGAAGCTTTCTTT
CSVEGQGNTEAFF
>NA|TRBJ2-1|NA|TRBV2
TGTGCCAGCAGGGCTTACAATGAGCAGTTCTTC
CASRAYNEQFF
>NA|TRBJ2-3|TRBD2|TRBV11-2
TGTGCCAGCAGCTCCGGACTAGCGGGATTCACAGATACGCAGTATTTT
CASSSGLAGFTDTQYF
>NA|TRBJ1-6|NA|TRBV27
TGTGCCAGCAGTGCCTCGGAGGCCCTAGGGACACCCCTCCACTTT
CASSASEALGTPLHF
>NA|TRBJ1-2|NA|TRBV20-1
TGCAGTCTAAAAGCTAACTATGGCTACACCTTC
CSLKANYGYTF
>few|TRBJ1-6|TRBD1|TRBV9
TGTGCCAGCAGCGTGGACAGGGATAATTCACCCCTCCACTTT
CASSVDRDNSPLHF